A selection of T cell receptor beta chains follows, all from one sample in a study of blood T cell repertoires in COVID-19. Repertoires were generated with immunoSEQ multiplex PCR, while TCRdb's copy carries only in-frame clones and drops some. The repertoire holds 70,000 to 90,000 clones, with roughly 83% as singletons. Sequenced material: peripheral blood. All receptors derive from a human donor in a cohort sampled during active COVID-19. Each CDR3 is given with its conserved first and last residue. The D gene is left open where the match is weak. Not every row has a clone size; where given, it reads once, few, many or a size class.

>TRBJ1-1|TRBV6-1|TRBD1|-
TGTGCCAGCAGTGAACCCGGGACAGGGGATTCTGAAGCTTTCTTT
CASSEPGTGDSEAFF
>TRBJ2-1|TRBV27|TRBD1|-
TGTGCCAGCCGTTCCGGGACAGGGTCTGCCAATGAGCAGTTCTTC
CASRSGTGSANEQFF
>TRBJ2-7|TRBV11-2|-|-
TGTGCCAGCAGCTTAAGATCAGGGGCCGACTCCTACGAGCAGTACTTC
CASSLRSGADSYEQYF
>TRBJ2-3|TRBV2|-|-
TGTGCCAGCAGTGAAAGAGGCCCACGACATACGCAGTATTTT
CASSERGPRHTQYF
>TRBJ1-2|TRBV3-1/TRBV3-2|TRBD1|-
TGTGCCAGCAGCCAAGGGCAGGACAGGGGACGGGCCTTC
CASSQGQDRGRAF
>TRBJ2-2|TRBV4-3|TRBD1|-
TGCGCCAGCAGCGATTTCGGACAGGGGGGAAACACCGGGGAGCTGTTTTTT
CASSDFGQGGNTGELFF
>TRBJ1-4|TRBV28|TRBD1|-
TGTGCCAGCAGTTTAACGGGACAGGGGGCGCGTGAAAAACTGTTTTTT
CASSLTGQGAREKLFF
>TRBJ2-5|TRBV6-5|TRBD2|-
TGTGCCAGCGGAGGTGGCGGGGGGCAAGAGACCCAGTACTTC
CASGGGGGQETQYF
>TRBJ1-1|TRBV7-9|-|-
TGTGCCAGCGGTCGATTAACGGGAATGAACACTGAAGCTTTCTTT
CASGRLTGMNTEAFF
>TRBJ1-4|TRBV5-5|-|once
TGTGCCAGCAGCTTGGAACAGCTACCTGAAAAACTGTTTTTT
CASSLEQLPEKLFF
>TRBJ2-4|TRBV5-1|-|medium-sized
TGCGCCAGCAGCCCGTCGCCCGTACAGCGGCACCTAGCCAAAAACATTCAGTACTTC
CASSPSPVQRHLAKNIQYF
>TRBJ2-7|TRBV5-1|-|-
TGCGCCAGCAGCTTGAACACAATAGGGGTCTACGAGCAGTACTTC
CASSLNTIGVYEQYF
>TRBJ2-3|TRBV9|-|-
TGTGCCAGCAGCCCCCTTAACCCCGCGGGTACGCAGTATTTT
CASSPLNPAGTQYF
>TRBJ2-1|TRBV10-1|TRBD2|-
TGCGCCAGCAGTGAGCAGCCCTATCTAGCGGGAGGGCCGGATGAGCAGTTCTTC
CASSEQPYLAGGPDEQFF
>TRBJ2-1|TRBV6-4|-|-
TGTGCCAGCAGTGTGGAGCATATTTCCCACAATGAGCAGTTCTTC
CASSVEHISHNEQFF
>TRBJ1-1|TRBV28|TRBD1|-
TGTGCCAGCAGTTTCTGGACAGGGGAGAACACTGAAGCTTTCTTT
CASSFWTGENTEAFF
>TRBJ2-7|TRBV11-2|-|-
TGTGCCAGCAGCTCAGACACCTACGAGCAGTACTTC
CASSSDTYEQYF
>TRBJ1-2|TRBV6-5|TRBD1|-
TGTGCCAGCAGGGAGGACAGGGGAAACTATGGCTACACCTTC
CASREDRGNYGYTF
>TRBJ1-3|TRBV7-8|-|-
TGTGCCAGCAGCGTTACAGGGTTCGGATCTGGAAACACCATATATTTT
CASSVTGFGSGNTIYF
>TRBJ1-5|TRBV2|-|-
TGTGCCAGCAGACCGGCCGCGGGGGGCAATCAGCCCCAGCATTTT
CASRPAAGGNQPQHF
>TRBJ1-2|TRBV28|TRBD1|-
TGTGCCAGCAGTCTAACCCAGGGGGCGTTATCCTATGGCTACACCTTC
CASSLTQGALSYGYTF
>TRBJ1-4|TRBV3-1/TRBV3-2|TRBD1|-
TGTGCCAGCAGCCAATTTGTTACAGGGGTTGAAAAACTGTTTTTT
CASSQFVTGVEKLFF
>TRBJ2-1|TRBV5-1|TRBD1|-
TGCGCCAGCAGACCCGGGACAGGGCCCTACAATGAGCAGTTCTTC
CASRPGTGPYNEQFF
>TRBJ1-2|TRBV6-5|-|-
TGTGCCAGCAGAGACGGGCTTGGAGGGGGCTACACCTTC
CASRDGLGGGYTF
>TRBJ2-7|TRBV15|TRBD1|-
TGTGCCACCAGCAAAGACAGGGGGGTATACGAGCAGTACTTC
CATSKDRGVYEQYF
>TRBJ1-4|TRBV30|TRBD1|-
TGTGCCTGGAGTGTACAGGGGGACAATGAAAAACTGTTTTTT
CAWSVQGDNEKLFF
>TRBJ2-2|TRBV6-5|-|-
TGTGCCAGCAATCTGGCCTCAGGGGTCCCCGGGGAGCTGTTTTTT
CASNLASGVPGELFF
>TRBJ1-2|TRBV9|-|-
TGTGCCAGCACCGTAGACAGGTCTTTTTATGGCTACACCTTC
CASTVDRSFYGYTF
>TRBJ2-1|TRBV10-3|-|-
TGTGCCACCCGGGACTTAGGGGATGAGCAGTTCTTC
CATRDLGDEQFF
>TRBJ2-7|TRBV18|-|-
TGTGCCAGCTCACCCGGAGGCCGCCTTACCTACGAGCAGTACTTC
CASSPGGRLTYEQYF
>TRBJ1-3|TRBV5-4|-|-
TGTGCCAGCAGCTTTCCTACGGTCTCTGGAAACACCATATATTTT
CASSFPTVSGNTIYF
>TRBJ1-1|TRBV6-5|TRBD1|-
TGTGCCAGCAGGGGACAGTTGAACACTGAAGCTTTCTTT
CASRGQLNTEAFF
>TRBJ1-2|TRBV2|-|-
TGTGCCAGCAGTGAAGCTGGCAGGGACTACTATGGCTACACCTTC
CASSEAGRDYYGYTF
>TRBJ2-7|TRBV7-9|TRBD1|-
TGTGCCAGCAGCTTGGGACAGGGGACAGGTGAGCAGTACTTC
CASSLGQGTGEQYF
>TRBJ2-7|TRBV28|-|-
TGTGCCAGCAGTTTCCCACAGGGTGATTCCTACGAGCAGTACTTC
CASSFPQGDSYEQYF
>TRBJ2-5|TRBV19|TRBD1|-
TGTGCCAGTACCCCTACAGGGGGCGCGAAGACCCAGTACTTC
CASTPTGGAKTQYF
>TRBJ1-1|TRBV18|-|-
TGTGCCAGCTCACCACGAGAGGTTCAGGGACTACTGAACACTGAAGCTTTCTTT
CASSPREVQGLLNTEAFF
>TRBJ2-3|TRBV7-3|TRBD2|-
TGTGCCAGCAGCTCGGGACTAGCAAGCACAGATACGCAGTATTTT
CASSSGLASTDTQYF
>TRBJ1-2|TRBV6-5|-|-
TGTGCCAGCAGTTACACCTTGACAGCCCCGAACACCTTC
CASSYTLTAPNTF
>TRBJ1-5|TRBV30|-|-
TGTGCCTGGAGTGAAAACCGCGATCAGCCCCAGCATTTT
CAWSENRDQPQHF
>TRBJ1-5|TRBV9|-|-
TGTGCCAGCAGCGTAGCCAGTTTTAGCAATCAGCCCCAGCATTTT
CASSVASFSNQPQHF
>TRBJ2-5|TRBV5-5|-|-
TGTGCCAGCAGCCCCGAATGGCGGACAACACAAGAGACCCAGTACTTC
CASSPEWRTTQETQYF
>TRBJ2-2|TRBV25-1|-|-
TGTGCCAGCAGCACGCCAGATAAGGGGACCGGGGAGCTGTTTTTT
CASSTPDKGTGELFF
>TRBJ1-5|TRBV10-3|TRBD1|-
TGTGCCATCAGTGAGTCGACAGGGGGCGACAATCAGCCCCAGCATTTT
CAISESTGGDNQPQHF
>TRBJ2-1|TRBV5-1|-|-
TGCGCCAGCAGCGTGATGGGGGACACAACTATTGGGAATGAGCAGTTCTTC
CASSVMGDTTIGNEQFF
>TRBJ2-7|TRBV6-5|TRBD1|-
TGTGCCAGCAGTTACTCATGGACAGGGGCCTACGAGCAGTACTTC
CASSYSWTGAYEQYF